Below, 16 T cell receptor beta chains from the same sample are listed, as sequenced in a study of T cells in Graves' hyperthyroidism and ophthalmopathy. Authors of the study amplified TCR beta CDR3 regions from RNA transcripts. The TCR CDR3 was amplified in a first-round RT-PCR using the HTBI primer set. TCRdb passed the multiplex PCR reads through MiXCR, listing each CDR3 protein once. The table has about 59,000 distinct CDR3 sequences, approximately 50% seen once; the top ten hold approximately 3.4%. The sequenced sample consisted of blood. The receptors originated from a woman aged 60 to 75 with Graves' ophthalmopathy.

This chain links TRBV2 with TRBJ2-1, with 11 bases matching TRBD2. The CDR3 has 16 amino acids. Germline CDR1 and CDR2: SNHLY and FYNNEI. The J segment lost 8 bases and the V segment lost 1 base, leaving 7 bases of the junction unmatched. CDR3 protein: CASSEELAGAGDEQFF. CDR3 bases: TGTGCCAGCAGTGAAGAACTAGCGGGAGCAGGCGATGAGCAGTTCTTC.

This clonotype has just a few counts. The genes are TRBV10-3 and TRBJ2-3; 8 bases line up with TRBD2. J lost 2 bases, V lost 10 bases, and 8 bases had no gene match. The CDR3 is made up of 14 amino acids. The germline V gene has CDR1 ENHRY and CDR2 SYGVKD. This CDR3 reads CATSAGGPTDTQYF. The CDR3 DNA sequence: TGTGCCACTAGTGCGGGAGGACCCACAGATACGCAGTATTTT.

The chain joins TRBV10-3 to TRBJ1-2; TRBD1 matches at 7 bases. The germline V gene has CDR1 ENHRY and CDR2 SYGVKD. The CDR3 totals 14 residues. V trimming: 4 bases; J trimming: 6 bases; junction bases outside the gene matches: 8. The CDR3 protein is CAISASRDSHGYTF. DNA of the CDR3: TGTGCCATCAGTGCTAGCCGGGACAGTCATGGCTACACCTTC.

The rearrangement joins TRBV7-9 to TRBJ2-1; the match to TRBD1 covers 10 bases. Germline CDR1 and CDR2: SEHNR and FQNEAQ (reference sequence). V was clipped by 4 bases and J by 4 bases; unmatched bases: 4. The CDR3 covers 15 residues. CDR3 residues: CASSWEDRGYNEQFF. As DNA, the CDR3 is TGTGCCAGCAGCTGGGAGGACAGGGGGTACAATGAGCAGTTCTTC.

The CDR3 loop is CASSEERPYEQYF. The CDR3, as DNA: TGTGCCAGCAGTGAGGAGAGACCTTACGAGCAGTACTTC. This chain connects TRBV2 to TRBJ2-7; no firm D call. CDR1 SNHLY and CDR2 FYNNEI come from the germline V gene. With 3 bases removed from V and 4 bases from J, the gap between germline ends came to 10 bases. The CDR3 length is 13 residues.

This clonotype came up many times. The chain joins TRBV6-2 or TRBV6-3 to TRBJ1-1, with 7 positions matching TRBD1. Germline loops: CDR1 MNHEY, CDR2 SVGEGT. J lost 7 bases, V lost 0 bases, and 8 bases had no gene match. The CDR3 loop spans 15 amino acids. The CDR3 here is CASSYSKQGNLEAFF. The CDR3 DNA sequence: TGTGCCAGCAGTTACTCTAAACAGGGGAATCTTGAAGCTTTCTTT.

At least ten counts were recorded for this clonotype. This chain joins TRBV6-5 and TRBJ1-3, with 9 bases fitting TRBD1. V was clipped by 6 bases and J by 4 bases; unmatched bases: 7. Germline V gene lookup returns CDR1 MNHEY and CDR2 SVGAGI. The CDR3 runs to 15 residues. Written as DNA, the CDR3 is TGTGCCAGCAGGCCACAGGGGGCGAGGGGAAACACCATATATTTT. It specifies CASRPQGARGNTIYF.

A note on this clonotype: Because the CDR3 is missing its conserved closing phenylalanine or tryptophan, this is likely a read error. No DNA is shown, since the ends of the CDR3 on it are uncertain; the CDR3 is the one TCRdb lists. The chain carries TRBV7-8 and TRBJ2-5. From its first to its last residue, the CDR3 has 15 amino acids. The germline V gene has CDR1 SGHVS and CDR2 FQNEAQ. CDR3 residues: CASSSSANYGYTFGS.

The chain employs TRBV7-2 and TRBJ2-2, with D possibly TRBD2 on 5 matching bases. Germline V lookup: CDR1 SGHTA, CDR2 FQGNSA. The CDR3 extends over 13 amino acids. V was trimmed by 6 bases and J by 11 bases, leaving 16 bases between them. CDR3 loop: CASSPRASGELFF. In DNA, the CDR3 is TGTGCCAGCAGTCCAAGGGCGAGCGGTGAGCTGTTTTTT.

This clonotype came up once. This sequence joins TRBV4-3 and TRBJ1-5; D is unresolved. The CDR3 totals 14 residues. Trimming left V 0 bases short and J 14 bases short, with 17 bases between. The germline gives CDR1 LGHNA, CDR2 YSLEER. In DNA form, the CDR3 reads TGCGCCAGCAGCCAAGATCTGGGGAGTGGGCTCGAGCATTTT. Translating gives CASSQDLGSGLEHF.

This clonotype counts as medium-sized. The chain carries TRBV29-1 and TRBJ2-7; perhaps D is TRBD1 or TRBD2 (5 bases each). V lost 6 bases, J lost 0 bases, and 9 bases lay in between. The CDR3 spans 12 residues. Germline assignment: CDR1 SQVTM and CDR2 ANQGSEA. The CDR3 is CSVGTGSYEQYF. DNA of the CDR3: TGCAGCGTCGGGACGGGCTCCTACGAGCAGTACTTC.

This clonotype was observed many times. DNA for the CDR3: TGCAGTGCTAGGTGGGAGGAGACAGGGGGGTCTGGGGCCAACGTCCTGACTTTC. Its translation: CSARWEETGGSGANVLTF. The rearrangement links TRBV20-1 to TRBJ2-6; TRBD1 agrees at 9 bases. V dropped 3 bases and J dropped 1; count of bases not matched to a gene: 10. The germline V gene has CDR1 DFQATT and CDR2 SNEGSKA (reference sequence). This CDR3 has 18 amino acids.

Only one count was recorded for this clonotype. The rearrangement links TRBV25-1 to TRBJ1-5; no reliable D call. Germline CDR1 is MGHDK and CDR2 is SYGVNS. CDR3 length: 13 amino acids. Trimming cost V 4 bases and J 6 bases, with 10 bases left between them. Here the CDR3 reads CASSVGMSQPQHF. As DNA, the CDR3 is TGTGCCAGCAGTGTAGGGATGAGTCAGCCCCAGCATTTT.

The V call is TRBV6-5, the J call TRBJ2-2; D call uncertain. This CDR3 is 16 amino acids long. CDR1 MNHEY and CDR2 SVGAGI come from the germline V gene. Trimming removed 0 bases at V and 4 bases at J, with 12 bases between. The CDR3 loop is CASSYSRSAGTGELFF. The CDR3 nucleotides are TGTGCCAGCAGTTACTCGCGGTCAGCTGGCACCGGGGAGCTGTTTTTT.

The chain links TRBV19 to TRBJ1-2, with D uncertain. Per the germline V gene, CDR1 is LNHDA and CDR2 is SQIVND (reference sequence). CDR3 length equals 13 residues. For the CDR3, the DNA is TGTGCTTCCCATGGCAGGTCCCCCTATGGCTACACCTTC. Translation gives CASHGRSPYGYTF.

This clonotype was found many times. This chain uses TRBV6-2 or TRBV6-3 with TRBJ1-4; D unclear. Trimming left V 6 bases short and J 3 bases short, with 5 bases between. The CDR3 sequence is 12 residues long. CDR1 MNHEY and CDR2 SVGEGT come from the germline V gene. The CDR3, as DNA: TGTGCCAGCAGCTCTCCTAATGAAAAACTGTTTTTT. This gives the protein CASSSPNEKLFF.